This T cell receptor beta chain came from a study of shared clonotypes between healthy human individuals. CD4+ cells underwent separation, giving CD45RA+ naive and CD45RA-negative memory subsets. Original handling: Owing to the provision of junction-only sequences devoid of quality scores by immunoSEQ, filtering differed. Clones were sequenced by immunoSEQ multiplex PCR, and TCRdb holds only the in-frame ones, with some missing. That table gives V, J and clone size, and the DNA gave D and trimming. The data contain over 2 million clones, approximately 95% of them seen just once; the ten biggest clones take up more than 0.1%. Trimming stripped 5 bases from V and 8 bases from J, with 18 bases between. Germline assignment: CDR1 SNHLY and CDR2 FYNNEI. There are 15 residues in the CDR3.

The source is a man younger than 30 in good health. The sample taken for sequencing was naive CD4+ T cells sorted from blood. Described subset: CD45RA+ positively selected. The chain carries TRBV2 and TRBJ1-4; D not certain. CDR3 in amino acids: CASSPPSYLGEKLFF. CDR3 DNA sequence: TGTGCCAGCAGTCCACCGTCTTATCTTGGGGAAAAACTGTTTTTT.